This TCR beta chain was sequenced in a study of T-cell reconstitution after alpha-beta-depleted transplantation in children. This sample's TCRbeta library carried unique molecular identifier barcodes. TCRdb re-analysed the PCR reads in MiXCR, keeping a single row per CDR3 protein. Of fewer than 500,000 distinct CDR3 sequences in the sample, 43% were seen once. Sequencing used PBMCs, obtained before TCRalphabeta/CD19-depleted stem cell transplant. The TCR sequence derives from a girl aged 2-15 years with aplastic anemia, due to receive a stem cell transplant.

In DNA form, the CDR3 reads TGTGCCAGCAGCTCCACCACAACTAGCGGGGCTTTCTACAATGAGCAGTTCTTC. Translation gives CASSSTTTSGAFYNEQFF. The rearrangement links TRBV7-3 to TRBJ2-1; 10 bases are shared with TRBD2. V lost 4 bases to trimming and J lost 3 bases; unmatched junction nucleotides: 12. CDR1 is SGHTA, CDR2 FQGTGA, per germline. The CDR3 is made up of 18 amino acids.